The source of this TCR beta chain is a study of T cells in Graves' hyperthyroidism and ophthalmopathy. Study-level results: Most clonotypes expanded in thyroid above 0.001 were likewise present in blood.

This clonotype was detected many times. Antigen: not known. The CDR3 regions of TCR beta were amplified from RNA transcripts. First-round RT-PCR of the TCR CDR3 relied on the HTBI primer set. Each CDR3 protein is one row after TCRdb ran MiXCR on the multiplex PCR reads. The sample contains hundreds of thousands of distinct CDR3 sequences, roughly 13% of which appear only once. Active moderate-to-severe ophthalmopathy, Clinical Activity Score at least 3, NOSPECS at least 4, under 3 months' duration. This receptor was identified in a woman aged 40 to 55 with Graves' ophthalmopathy. The sequenced material came from blood.

This CDR3 reads CASSLPWAASDEQFF. CDR3 DNA: TGTGCCAGCAGCCTGCCCTGGGCGGCGAGTGATGAGCAGTTCTTC. The J gene is TRBJ2-1, the V gene TRBV6-1; D gene uncertain. V was trimmed by 6 bases and J by 8 bases, leaving 20 bases between them. The CDR3 extends over 15 amino acids. The germline gives CDR1 MNHNS, CDR2 SASEGT.